This TCR beta chain came from a study of OX40 agonist ivuxolimab in advanced cancers. Study-wide context: Anti-PD-1, anti-PD-L1 or anti-CTLA-4 therapy given earlier was allowed, and 40% had some.

The data were produced by immunoSEQ multiplex PCR, yet TCRdb's version contains in-frame clones alone and is incomplete. Seen here are 40,000 or so clones, 65% to 85% observed once, and the top ten hold 21%. In regard to this clone: Its antigen is still unknown.

Overall study findings and caveats: The study observed clonal expansion of CD4+ and CD8+ blood T cells by week 6 at 0.1 to 3.0 mg/kg.

There are 12 residues in the CDR3. The V gene's germline CDR1 is SGHDN and CDR2 FVKESK. The ends were cut back, 5 bases at V and 10 bases at J, with 13 bases in the middle. This TCR came from an adult with an advanced solid tumor such as melanoma, head and neck, liver or kidney cancer. Sequences were derived from CD4+ or CD8+ T cells sorted from blood, sampled in a trial of the OX40 agonist ivuxolimab. The rearrangement uses TRBV14 and TRBJ2-3, with a tentative D call TRBD2 (6 bases). CDR3 sequence (DNA): TGTGCCAGCAGCTATACGGGGGACGCGCAGTATTTT. It yields the protein CASSYTGDAQYF.